The 6 T cell receptor beta chains in this list originate from one sample, sequenced in a study of T cell responses to AZD1222 COVID-19 vaccine. Assay used: immunoSEQ multiplex PCR; TCRdb lists only in-frame clones, some missing. The sample includes about 89,000 clones, about 89% seen only once; the top ten take roughly 12%. The sequencing here drew on peripheral blood, taken 28 days after the second AZD1222 dose. These receptors were taken from an adult who received the AZD1222 COVID-19 vaccine.

Only a few counts were recorded for this clone. The chain combines TRBV28 with TRBJ1-2, with D perhaps TRBD1 (6 bases). Germline CDR1 is MDHEN and CDR2 is SYDVKM. V was clipped by 2 bases and J by 0 bases, with 13 bases between them. This CDR3 spans 16 amino acids. The CDR3 loop is CASSLVTGLSNYGYTF. The DNA of the CDR3 is TGTGCCAGCAGTTTAGTTACAGGGTTGTCTAACTATGGCTACACCTTC.

The V call is TRBV6-6, the J call TRBJ1-2, with D perhaps TRBD1 (6 bases). Germline-derived CDR1 and CDR2 are MNHNY and SVGAGI (reference sequence). V dropped 7 bases and J dropped 6 bases, with 15 bases sitting between them. The CDR3 runs to 13 residues. The CDR3 DNA is TGTGCCAGCAACTTAGGGGGGGGCGATGGCTACACCTTC. Protein product: CASNLGGGDGYTF.

V is TRBV24-1 and J is TRBJ2-3; TRBD1 matches 8 bases. The V segment lost 4 bases and the J segment 2 bases; nucleotides outside the gene matches: 7. Germline lookup yields CDR1 KGHDR and CDR2 SFDVKD. CDR3 length equals 16 residues. CDR3 residues: CATSDPGQGPTDTQYF. The CDR3 DNA is TGTGCCACCAGTGACCCTGGACAGGGACCCACAGATACGCAGTATTTT.

The chain is built from TRBV6-5 and TRBJ1-4; no reliable D call. Per the germline V gene, CDR1 is MNHEY and CDR2 is SVGAGI. The CDR3 covers 14 residues. V dropped 7 bases and J dropped 1 base, with 10 bases sitting between them. CDR3 sequence reads: CASNTVRTNEKLFF. CDR3 DNA: TGTGCCAGCAACACAGTTCGAACTAATGAAAAACTGTTTTTT.

The table lists this clone with a few counts. The gene calls are TRBV6-5 and TRBJ2-1, with D perhaps TRBD2 (5 bases). Trimming took 6 bases from V and 0 from J, leaving 12 bases between them. Germline loops: CDR1 MNHEY, CDR2 SVGAGI. The CDR3 has 15 residues. The CDR3 protein is CASRYKRSSYNEQFF. The DNA for the CDR3 is TGTGCCAGCAGGTACAAGCGGAGCTCCTACAATGAGCAGTTCTTC.

There are a few counts of this clone. V gene TRBV28 combines with J gene TRBJ2-1; 8 bases are a match to TRBD2. The CDR3 covers 12 residues. V was clipped by 5 bases and J by 9 bases; unmatched bases: 3. The V gene's germline CDR1 is MDHEN and CDR2 SYDVKM. CDR3 sequence (DNA): TGTGCCAGCAGTGTTCTAGCGGGTGAGCAGTTCTTC. Translation gives CASSVLAGEQFF.